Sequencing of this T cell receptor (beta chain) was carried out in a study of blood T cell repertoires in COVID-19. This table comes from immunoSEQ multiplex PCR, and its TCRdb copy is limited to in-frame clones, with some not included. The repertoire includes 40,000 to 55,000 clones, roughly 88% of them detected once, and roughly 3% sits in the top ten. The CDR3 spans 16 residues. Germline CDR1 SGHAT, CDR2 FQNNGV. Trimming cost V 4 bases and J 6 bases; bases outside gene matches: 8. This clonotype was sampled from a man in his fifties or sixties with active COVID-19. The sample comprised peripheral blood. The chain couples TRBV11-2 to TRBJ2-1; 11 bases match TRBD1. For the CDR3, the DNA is TGTGCCAGCAGCTCCTTCCGGGACAGGGGGTCCAATGAGCAGTTCTTC. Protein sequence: CASSSFRDRGSNEQFF.